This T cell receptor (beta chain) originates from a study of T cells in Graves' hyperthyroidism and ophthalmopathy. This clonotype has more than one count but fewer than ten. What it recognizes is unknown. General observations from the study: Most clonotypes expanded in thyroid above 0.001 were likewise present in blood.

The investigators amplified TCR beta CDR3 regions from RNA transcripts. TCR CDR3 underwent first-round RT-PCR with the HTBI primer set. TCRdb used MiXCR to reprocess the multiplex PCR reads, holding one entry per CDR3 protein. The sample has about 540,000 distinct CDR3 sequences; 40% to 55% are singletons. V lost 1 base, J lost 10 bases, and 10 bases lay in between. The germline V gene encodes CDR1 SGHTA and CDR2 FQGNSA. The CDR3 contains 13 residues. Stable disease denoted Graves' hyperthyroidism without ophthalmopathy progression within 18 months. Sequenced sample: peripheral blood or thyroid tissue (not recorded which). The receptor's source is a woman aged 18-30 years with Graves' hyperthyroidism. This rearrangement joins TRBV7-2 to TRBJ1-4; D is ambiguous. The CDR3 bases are TGTGCCAGCAGCTTAGATGGACGCCGAAAACTGTTTTTT. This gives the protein CASSLDGRRKLFF.